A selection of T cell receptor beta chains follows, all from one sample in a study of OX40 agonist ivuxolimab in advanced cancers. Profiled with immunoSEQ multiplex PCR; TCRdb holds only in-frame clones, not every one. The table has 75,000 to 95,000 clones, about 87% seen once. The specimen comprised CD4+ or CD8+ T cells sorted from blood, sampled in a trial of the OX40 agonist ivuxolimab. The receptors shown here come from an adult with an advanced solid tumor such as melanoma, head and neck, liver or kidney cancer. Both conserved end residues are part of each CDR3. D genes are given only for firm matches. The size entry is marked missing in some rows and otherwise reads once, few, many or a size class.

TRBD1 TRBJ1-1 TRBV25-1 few TGTGCCAGCAGTTACGGGGACAGGATGAACACTGAAGCTTTCTTT CASSYGDRMNTEAFF
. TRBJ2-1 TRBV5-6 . TGTGCCAGCAGCTTGGGACTAGTCCCTAGCTCCTACAATGAGCAGTTCTTC CASSLGLVPSSYNEQFF
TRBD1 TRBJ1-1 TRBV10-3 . TGTGCCATCAGTCCCGGACAGGGAGCCTCGAGTAACACTGAAGCTTTCTTT CAISPGQGASSNTEAFF
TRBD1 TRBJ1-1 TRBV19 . TGTGCCAGTAAAGGGGGACAGGGAGGGACTGAAGCTTTCTTT CASKGGQGGTEAFF
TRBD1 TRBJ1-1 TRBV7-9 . TGTGCCAGCAGCTTTTGGGGAACAGGGGGCTTTGAAGCTTTCTTT CASSFWGTGGFEAFF
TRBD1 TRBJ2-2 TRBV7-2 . TGTGCCAGCAGCGCAGGCAGAGTCCTCCCCGGGACAGGGTTCGGGGAGCTGTTTTTT CASSAGRVLPGTGFGELFF
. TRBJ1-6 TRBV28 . TGTGCCAGCAGTCTCCGACAGTTTGATTCACCCCTCCACTTT CASSLRQFDSPLHF
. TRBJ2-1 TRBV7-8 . TGTGCCAGCAGCTTCCAACAGGGTGTCTACAATGAGCAGTTCTTC CASSFQQGVYNEQFF
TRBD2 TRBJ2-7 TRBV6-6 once TGTGCCAGCAGTTACTCGGGTGGGGGGGACCCCTACGAGCAGTACTTC CASSYSGGGDPYEQYF
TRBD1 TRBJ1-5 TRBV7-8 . TGTGCCAGCAGCCCACAGGGGGCTCAGCCCCAGCATTTT CASSPQGAQPQHF
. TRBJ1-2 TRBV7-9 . TGTGCCAGCAGCTTATTCGGGGTAAACTATGGCTACACCTTC CASSLFGVNYGYTF
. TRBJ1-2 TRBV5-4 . TGTGCCAGCAGGCCCGGGCCTGAGGACTATGGCTACACCTTC CASRPGPEDYGYTF
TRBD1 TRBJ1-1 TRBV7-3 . TGTGCCAGCAGCTTACGTCGGGACAGGGGATCCGCTGAAGCTTTCTTT CASSLRRDRGSAEAFF
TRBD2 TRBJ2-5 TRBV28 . TGTGCCAGCAGTTCCCCTAGCGGGGGCTTGGAGACCCAGTACTTC CASSSPSGGLETQYF
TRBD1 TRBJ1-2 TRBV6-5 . TGTGCCAGCACCTCGGGACAGGGGAGCTTCTGGGGCTACACCTTC CASTSGQGSFWGYTF
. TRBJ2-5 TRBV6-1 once TGTGCCAGCAGCGGATGGGGCGAGACCCAGTACTTC CASSGWGETQYF
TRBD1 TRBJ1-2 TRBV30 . TGTGCCTGTCTCCGGGACAGGGTTTATGGCTACACCTTC CACLRDRVYGYTF
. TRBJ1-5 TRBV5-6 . TGTGCCAGCAGCTTGACGGGGGGTCGGCCGGAGATCACTCCCCAGCATTTT CASSLTGGRPEITPQHF
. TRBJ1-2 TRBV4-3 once TGCGCCAGCAGCCAAGATTTGGGGGTAGGCGGCTACACCTTC CASSQDLGVGGYTF
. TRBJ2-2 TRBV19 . TGTGCCAGTAGACAGCTTACGAACACCGGGGAGCTGTTTTTT CASRQLTNTGELFF
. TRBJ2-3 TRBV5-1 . TGCGCCAGCAGCTCCCTCAGGGGACTAGATACGCAGTATTTT CASSSLRGLDTQYF
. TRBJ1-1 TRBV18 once TGTGCCAGCTATTCAGGGTTGAACACTGAAGCTTTCTTT CASYSGLNTEAFF
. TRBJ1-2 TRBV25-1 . TGTGCCAGCAGTGAAGGATCTAACTATGGCTACACCTTC CASSEGSNYGYTF
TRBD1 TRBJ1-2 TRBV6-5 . TGTGCCAGCAGCCCTATACAGGGGAACTGGGGCTACACCTTC CASSPIQGNWGYTF